The 32 T cell receptor beta chains below all came from one sample that was sequenced in a study of blood T cell repertoires in COVID-19. Only in-frame clones appear in the TCRdb table, and some are missing; sequencing was by immunoSEQ multiplex PCR. The table lists around 140,000 clones, under 85% of them singletons. The sequencing input was peripheral blood. The receptors were sampled from a human donor in a cohort sampled during active COVID-19.

The V gene is TRBV7-8, the J gene TRBJ2-3, with D maybe TRBD1 (5 bases). The CDR3 is 14 amino acids. V dropped 6 bases and J dropped 2 bases, with 12 bases sitting between them. CDR1 SGHVS and CDR2 FQNEAQ come from the germline V gene. CDR3: CASRPRVVTDTQYF. CDR3 nucleotides: TGTGCCAGCAGGCCCAGGGTGGTCACAGATACGCAGTATTTT. The full variable domain, with the rest looked up from reference TRBV7-8 and TRBJ2-3, is GAGVSQSPRYKVAKRGQDVALRCDPISGHVSLFWYQQALGQGPEFLTYFQNEAQLDKSGLPSDRFFAERPEGSVSTLKIQRTQQEDSAVYLCASRPRVVTDTQYFGPGTRLTVL.

This clone came up once. This sequence joins TRBV7-9 and TRBJ2-7; 8 bases fit TRBD1. Germline values: CDR1 SEHNR, CDR2 FQNEAQ (reference sequence). Trimming at V came to 2 bases and at J to 2 bases, leaving 5 bases not matched to a gene. The CDR3 totals 15 residues. This CDR3 reads CASSLISGQAYEQYF. In DNA, the CDR3 is TGTGCCAGCAGCTTAATCTCGGGACAGGCCTACGAGCAGTACTTC.

This chain uses TRBV5-6 with TRBJ2-7; 8 nucleotides line up with TRBD1. Trimming at V came to 0 bases and at J to 2 bases, leaving 4 bases not matched to a gene. Germline loops: CDR1 SGHDT, CDR2 YYEEEE. The CDR3 runs 15 residues. CDR3 bases: TGTGCCAGCAGCTTGGTGGGACAGGCCACCTACGAGCAGTACTTC. Amino acids: CASSLVGQATYEQYF.

A single count supports this clone. The chain joins TRBV7-8 to TRBJ1-6, with a possible D match to TRBD1 (5 bases). V was pared by 1 base and J by 10 bases, with 14 bases between. CDR1 is SGHVS, CDR2 FQNEAQ, per germline. This CDR3 spans 15 amino acids. CDR3 loop: CASSLERGRGSPLHF. The CDR3 DNA reads TGTGCCAGCAGCTTAGAGCGGGGGAGAGGATCACCCCTCCACTTT.

This clone showed up just once. J is TRBJ2-7 and V is TRBV5-1; 10 positions agree with TRBD2. V was clipped by 5 bases and J by 0 bases; unmatched bases: 8. The CDR3 runs 16 residues. The germline gives CDR1 SGHRS, CDR2 YFSETQ. CDR3 residues: CASSRGLAVSSYEQYF. The CDR3 DNA reads TGCGCCAGCAGTCGAGGACTAGCGGTGAGCTCCTACGAGCAGTACTTC.

This chain links TRBV6-2 or TRBV6-3 with TRBJ2-7; 7 nucleotides line up with TRBD2. Looked up from germline, CDR1 is MNHEY and CDR2 is SVGEGT. V shed 2 bases, J shed 7 bases, and the junction held 11 bases outside the gene matches. CDR3 length equals 15 residues. The CDR3, as DNA: TGTGCCAGCAGTTACGTGGCGGGAGAGACGGAGGAGCAGTACTTC. This sequence encodes CASSYVAGETEEQYF.

V is TRBV7-2 and J is TRBJ2-3; 7 bases map to TRBD1. The CDR3 consists of 14 residues. Germline V gene sequence: CDR1 SGHTA, CDR2 FQGNSA. The V gene end was trimmed by 5 bases and the J gene end by 6 bases; junction bases not matched to a gene: 8. In DNA form, the CDR3 reads TGTGCCAGCAGCCTAAGACAGGGAAAGGATACGCAGTATTTT. This encodes CASSLRQGKDTQYF.

This rearrangement joins TRBV27 to TRBJ2-6; the match to TRBD1 covers 8 bases. The CDR3 is made up of 19 amino acids. The V segment lost 4 bases and the J segment 4 bases; nucleotides outside the gene matches: 15. CDR1 and CDR2 from the germline V gene are MNHEY and SMNVEV (reference sequence). Written as DNA, the CDR3 is TGTGCCAGCAGTTCGCAGAGAGGGAGGACAGGGCCCGGGGCCAACGTCCTGACTTTC. It is translated as CASSSQRGRTGPGANVLTF.

This clone was recorded a few times. V and J are TRBV28 and TRBJ1-2; 9 positions match TRBD1. After removal of 6 bases from V and 5 bases from J, the junction contained 7 bases not matched to a gene. The germline V gene encodes CDR1 MDHEN and CDR2 SYDVKM. This CDR3 has 14 residues. CDR3 residues: CASRTSGTGYGYTF. As DNA, the CDR3 is TGTGCCAGCAGAACTTCCGGGACAGGGTATGGCTACACCTTC.

The rearrangement uses TRBV11-2 and TRBJ2-1; TRBD2 aligns across 9 bases. Per the germline V gene, CDR1 is SGHAT and CDR2 is FQNNGV. CDR3 length equals 13 residues. Losses at the gene ends were 5 bases for V and 8 bases for J; bases not matched to a gene: 4. The CDR3 DNA follows: TGTGCCAGCAGCCCGGGACTAGCCGATGAGCAGTTCTTC. Protein: CASSPGLADEQFF.

This chain connects TRBV27 to TRBJ2-7; 13 nucleotides match TRBD2. V shed 4 bases, J shed 5 bases, and the junction held 20 bases outside the gene matches. The CDR3 sequence is 20 residues long. Germline CDR1 reads MNHEY; CDR2 reads SMNVEV (reference sequence). The CDR3 here is CASSSTEMGLAGREEDEQYF. In DNA, the CDR3 is TGTGCCAGCAGTTCTACCGAGATGGGACTAGCGGGAAGGGAAGAAGACGAGCAGTACTTC.

This clone appeared once. The chain uses TRBV6-6 and TRBJ2-1; tentative D call: TRBD1 (7 bases). The CDR3 runs 14 residues. Trimming took 7 bases from V and 6 from J, leaving 16 bases between them. The germline V gene has CDR1 MNHNY and CDR2 SVGAGI (reference sequence). As DNA, the CDR3 is TGTGCCAGCAACGACAGGGTGCGGGGCAATGAGCAGTTCTTC. It specifies CASNDRVRGNEQFF.

The V and J genes are TRBV7-8 and TRBJ2-4; tentative D call: TRBD1 (8 bases). Germline V lookup: CDR1 SGHVS, CDR2 FQNEAQ. V dropped 3 bases and J dropped 2 bases, with 23 bases sitting between them. CDR3 length: 19 amino acids. The CDR3 DNA reads TGTGCCAGCAGCTTGCCGAACAGGGGGGGCTTGGTGACCAAAAACATTCAGTACTTC. Translating gives CASSLPNRGGLVTKNIQYF.

V gene TRBV28 combines with J gene TRBJ2-3; D possibly corresponds to TRBD2 (6 bases). V was shortened by 7 bases and J by 1 base, with 21 bases between the two germline ends. The CDR3 consists of 17 residues. Germline assignment: CDR1 MDHEN and CDR2 SYDVKM. CDR3 coding DNA: TGTGCCAGCATCGAAGATGGGGGGAGATGGGGCACAGATACGCAGTATTTT. It codes for CASIEDGGRWGTDTQYF.

A few counts support this clone. The chain has TRBV21-1 and TRBJ1-1. TRBV21-1 is tagged as a pseudogene. The length of the CDR3 is 8 residues. In DNA, the CDR3 is TGTGCCAGCAGGAGGGCTTTCTTT. It encodes CASRRAFF.

The DNA for the CDR3 is TGTGCCAGCAGCTTAGCAAAATGGGGGGAAGGCTACACCTTC. This sequence encodes CASSLAKWGEGYTF. The chain joins TRBV7-2 to TRBJ1-2; D may be TRBD1 (5 bases). V dropped 0 bases and J dropped 8 bases, with 13 bases sitting between them. CDR1 and CDR2 from the germline V gene are SGHTA and FQGNSA. This CDR3 is built from 14 residues.

This clone was observed a few times. The chain couples TRBV7-9 to TRBJ2-1; D is possibly TRBD1 (6 bases). Germline CDR1 is SEHNR and CDR2 is FQNEAQ (reference sequence). There are 12 residues in the CDR3. V lost 1 base and J 8 bases, leaving 6 bases between the germline ends. The chain's CDR3 is CASSLGGHEQFF. The CDR3 bases are TGTGCCAGCAGCTTAGGGGGGCATGAGCAGTTCTTC.

This clone has a handful of counts. The gene calls are TRBV6-5 and TRBJ1-1, with unresolved D. The germline V and J ends were trimmed by 0 bases and 0 bases, with 8 bases remaining between them. Per germline, CDR1 MNHEY and CDR2 SVGAGI. This CDR3 is 15 amino acids long. CDR3 in amino acids: CASSYSLLMNTEAFF. CDR3 nucleotides: TGTGCCAGCAGTTACTCCCTTCTTATGAACACTGAAGCTTTCTTT.

The chain combines TRBV6-1 with TRBJ1-2; TRBD1 matches 10 bases. Trimming removed 0 bases from V and 8 bases from J; junction bases left unmatched: 3. Per the germline V gene, CDR1 is MNHNS and CDR2 is SASEGT. The CDR3 loop spans 14 amino acids. The CDR3: CASSEAGTGVGYTF. In DNA form, the CDR3 reads TGTGCCAGCAGTGAAGCCGGGACAGGGGTAGGCTACACCTTC.

The chain employs TRBV7-2 and TRBJ2-7, with a tentative D call TRBD1 (7 bases). The CDR3 sequence is 14 residues long. Germline assignment: CDR1 SGHTA and CDR2 FQGNSA. With 3 bases removed from V and 5 bases from J, the gap between germline ends came to 14 bases. In nucleotides, the CDR3 is TGTGCCAGCAGCTTTCAGGGGGAGGTCCACGAGCAGTACTTC. It yields the protein CASSFQGEVHEQYF.

This clone was seen just once. The chain uses TRBV18 and TRBJ1-1; tentatively, D is TRBD1 (5 bases). V lost 1 base and J lost 3, with 18 bases in between. The V gene's germline CDR1 is KGHSH and CDR2 LQKENI. The CDR3 runs 17 residues. The CDR3: CASSPRRARVGDTEAFF. The CDR3 DNA is TGTGCCAGCTCACCACGGAGGGCTCGTGTAGGGGACACTGAAGCTTTCTTT.

The chain combines TRBV19 with TRBJ2-2; 7 bases agree with TRBD2. The J segment lost 6 bases and the V segment lost 4 bases, leaving 8 bases of the junction unmatched. The germline gives CDR1 LNHDA, CDR2 SQIVND (reference sequence). The CDR3 is 15 residues long. The CDR3 nucleotides are TGTGCCAGTAGTAGGGGAGCCCGGGGGGCCGGGGAGCTGTTTTTT. Translation gives CASSRGARGAGELFF.

The chain recombines TRBV5-4 with TRBJ2-6; 11 bases map to TRBD1. The trim removed 2 bases at V and 1 base at J, leaving 5 bases unmatched. The length of the CDR3 is 18 residues. Germline CDR1 SGHNT, CDR2 YYREEE (reference sequence). CDR3 bases: TGTGCCAGCAGCTTTCCGGGACAGGGGGTGTCTGGGGCCAACGTCCTGACTTTC. Amino acids: CASSFPGQGVSGANVLTF.

The chain joins TRBV30 to TRBJ1-1; D not resolved. CDR1 and CDR2 (germline): GTSNPN, SVGIG (reference sequence). The CDR3 is 14 amino acids. The V and J ends lost 0 bases and 10 bases respectively, with 18 bases between them. This CDR3 is CAWSVEDLGAGAFF. DNA of the CDR3: TGTGCCTGGAGTGTAGAGGATTTAGGAGCGGGAGCTTTCTTT.

The chain carries TRBV2 and TRBJ2-1; 10 bases fit TRBD2. The germline gives CDR1 SNHLY, CDR2 FYNNEI. CDR3 size: 16 residues. J gave up 6 bases and V 3 bases, and 8 bases lay outside the gene matches. The CDR3 is CASSEGLAGVGNEQFF. As DNA, the CDR3 is TGTGCCAGCAGTGAGGGCCTAGCGGGAGTCGGCAATGAGCAGTTCTTC.

V usage is TRBV29-1 and J usage is TRBJ2-7; possible D gene TRBD2, 6 bases. The CDR3 is 14 residues long. V gave up 1 base and J gave up 3 bases, with 13 bases separating them. Germline V gives CDR1 SQVTM, CDR2 ANQGSEA. For the CDR3, the DNA is TGCAGCGTTGAAGCTACTAGCTCTGGCTACGAGCAGTACTTC. This encodes CSVEATSSGYEQYF.

The chain couples TRBV4-2 to TRBJ2-6; 12 nucleotides align to TRBD1. The germline V gene has CDR1 LGHNA and CDR2 YNFKEQ. The CDR3 has 17 residues. The V segment lost 3 bases and the J segment 2 bases; nucleotides outside the gene matches: 2. The CDR3 sequence is CASSQGQGATGANVLTF. CDR3 DNA: TGTGCCAGCAGCCAGGGACAGGGGGCTACTGGGGCCAACGTCCTGACTTTC.

The rearrangement links TRBV6-2 or TRBV6-3 to TRBJ1-5; 9 bases align to TRBD1. The ends lost 5 bases at V and 2 bases at J; junction bases unmatched: 4. CDR3 length: 15 amino acids. Germline V gives CDR1 MNHEY, CDR2 SVGEGT. The CDR3 loop is CASSRRDRGNQPQHF. CDR3 DNA sequence: TGTGCCAGCAGTCGAAGGGACAGGGGCAATCAGCCCCAGCATTTT.

This sequence joins TRBV28 and TRBJ2-7; D may be TRBD1 (6 bases). CDR3 size: 15 residues. Germline V CDR1 and CDR2: MDHEN, SYDVKM. The V and J ends lost 2 bases and 2 bases respectively, with 13 bases between them. The CDR3 DNA reads TGTGCCAGCAGTTTACGGGGCAGGGGAGCCTACGAGCAGTACTTC. Encoded protein: CASSLRGRGAYEQYF. Combining the CDR3 with reference TRBV28 and TRBJ2-7 gives the whole variable domain DVKVTQSSRYLVKRTGEKVFLECVQDMDHENMFWYRQDPGLGLRLIYFSYDVKMKEKGDIPEGYSVSREKKERFSLILESASTNQTSMYLCASSLRGRGAYEQYFGPGTRLTVT.

The genes are TRBV25-1 and TRBJ2-3; perhaps TRBD2 as D (5 bases). Trimming shortened V by 6 bases and J by 2 bases, and 12 bases separated the two germline ends. CDR1 and CDR2 (germline): MGHDK, SYGVNS. The CDR3 extends over 14 amino acids. CDR3 DNA: TGTGCCAGCAGCGAGAGGGTCCCCACAGATACGCAGTATTTT. Translating it yields CASSERVPTDTQYF.

The V and J genes are TRBV5-1 and TRBJ1-5; TRBD1 agrees at 7 bases. Trimming at V came to 3 bases and at J to 4 bases, leaving 4 bases not matched to a gene. The CDR3 is made up of 14 amino acids. Per germline, CDR1 SGHRS and CDR2 YFSETQ. The CDR3 coding sequence is TGCGCCAGCAGCTGGGACAGCCCGAATCAGCCCCAGCATTTT. This translates into CASSWDSPNQPQHF.

V is TRBV15 and J is TRBJ2-5; tentative D call: TRBD1 (6 bases). This CDR3 region has 13 residues. Trimming left V 2 bases short and J 5 bases short, with 9 bases between. Per germline, CDR1 LNHNV and CDR2 YYDKDF (reference sequence). Here the CDR3 reads CATSRPDRETQYF. In nucleotides, the CDR3 is TGTGCCACCAGCAGACCCGACAGGGAGACCCAGTACTTC.